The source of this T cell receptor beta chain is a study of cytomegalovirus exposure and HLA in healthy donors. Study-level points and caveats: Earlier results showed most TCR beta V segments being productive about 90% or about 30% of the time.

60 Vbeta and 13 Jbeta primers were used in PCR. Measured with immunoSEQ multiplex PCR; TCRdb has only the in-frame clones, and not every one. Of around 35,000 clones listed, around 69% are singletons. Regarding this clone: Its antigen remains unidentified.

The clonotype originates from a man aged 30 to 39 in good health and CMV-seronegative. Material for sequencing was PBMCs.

The CDR3 DNA is TGTGCCAGCAGTTATGACAGGGAGACAGATACGCAGTATTTT. This codes for CASSYDRETDTQYF. V gene TRBV6-5 combines with J gene TRBJ2-3; 7 bases map to TRBD1. The V gene end was trimmed by 3 bases and the J gene end by 3 bases; junction bases not matched to a gene: 3. The germline V gene encodes CDR1 MNHEY and CDR2 SVGAGI. The CDR3 spans 14 residues.